A single sample gave rise to the 28 T cell receptor beta chains below, sequenced in a study of long-term antiretroviral therapy in people with HIV. Assay version v3.0 of immunoSEQ was used, and it was run at survey level. TCRdb's table, derived via immunoSEQ multiplex PCR, lists solely in-frame clones and lacks some. The table lists tens of thousands of clones, more than 90% of them singletons. The sequencing used unsorted PBMCs, collected 3.7 years after starting antiretroviral therapy. Receptors originate from a woman in her forties or fifties with HIV.

The J gene is TRBJ1-4, the V gene TRBV21-1. TRBV21-1 is a documented pseudogene. The CDR3 covers 12 residues. CDR3 sequence: CASAREPGQLFF. In DNA form, the CDR3 reads TGTGCCAGCGCCCGAGAACCGGGACAACTGTTTTTT.

V usage is TRBV5-1 and J usage is TRBJ2-7; TRBD1 is a possible D gene (6 bases). Germline values: CDR1 SGHRS, CDR2 YFSETQ. The V gene lost 7 bases and the J gene lost 6 bases, with 11 bases spanning the gap. The CDR3 extends over 11 amino acids. The CDR3 loop reads CASQQGSEQYF. As DNA, the CDR3 is TGCGCCAGCCAACAGGGAAGCGAGCAGTACTTC.

The rearrangement joins TRBV7-8 to TRBJ2-5, with 11 positions matching TRBD2. The V segment lost 5 bases and the J segment 2 bases; nucleotides outside the gene matches: 4. Germline values: CDR1 SGHVS, CDR2 FQNEAQ. The CDR3 is 15 amino acids. As DNA, the CDR3 is TGTGCCAGCAGCAAGGGACTAGCGGTACAAGAGACCCAGTACTTC. Translating gives CASSKGLAVQETQYF.

The chain links TRBV6-1 to TRBJ2-5; D gene uncertain. This CDR3 has 13 residues. The germline gives CDR1 MNHNS, CDR2 SASEGT. Trimming shortened V by 11 bases and J by 5 bases, and 18 bases separated the two germline ends. The CDR3 sequence: CAGKGSLGETQYF. The CDR3 nucleotides are TGTGCCGGAAAGGGATCTTTAGGGGAGACCCAGTACTTC.

Here the CDR3 DNA reads TGTGCCAGCAGCGAGTCGAGGACAGAAAATTCACCCCTCCACTTT. Translation gives CASSESRTENSPLHF. The chain is built from TRBV9 and TRBJ1-6; D is possibly TRBD1 (6 bases). CDR1 SGDLS and CDR2 YYNGEE come from the germline V gene. Trimming removed 3 bases at V and 7 bases at J, with 14 bases between. The CDR3 totals 15 residues. Full variable domain (rest looked up from reference TRBV9 and TRBJ1-6): DSGVTQTPKHLITATGQRVTLRCSPRSGDLSVYWYQQSLDQGLQFLIQYYNGEERAKGNILERFSAQQFPDLHSELNLSSLELGDSALYFCASSESRTENSPLHFGNGTRLTVT.

The V call is TRBV19, the J call TRBJ1-2; the D gene is possibly TRBD1 (5 bases). V was pared by 7 bases and J by 8 bases, with 23 bases between. Germline CDR1 LNHDA, CDR2 SQIVND (reference sequence). There are 15 residues in the CDR3. The DNA for the CDR3 is TGTGCCAGTATCCCCGACGGGGGGATACCCTCGGGCTACACCTTC. Translation: CASIPDGGIPSGYTF.

The rearrangement uses TRBV7-2 and TRBJ1-1; 7 positions match TRBD1. The germline CDR1 and CDR2 sequences are SGHTA and FQGNSA. The CDR3 is made up of 14 amino acids. Losses at the gene ends were 6 bases for V and 6 bases for J; bases not matched to a gene: 10. In nucleotides, the CDR3 is TGTGCCAGCAGTAGCAACAGGGGAGGGGCTGAAGCTTTCTTT. Translation: CASSSNRGGAEAFF. Complete variable domain (other parts from reference TRBV7-2 and TRBJ1-1): GAGVSQSPSNKVTEKGKDVELRCDPISGHTALYWYRQSLGQGLEFLIYFQGNSAPDKSGLPSDRFSAERTGGSVSTLTIQRTQQEDSAVYLCASSSNRGGAEAFFGQGTRLTVV.

This clone appeared a single time. The gene calls are TRBV4-3 and TRBJ2-1; 12 bases are shared with TRBD2. The CDR3 length is 17 residues. V gave up 0 bases and J gave up 7 bases; unmatched junction bases: 7. Per the germline V gene, CDR1 is LGHNA and CDR2 is YSLEER. CDR3: CASSQDPSGGARNEQFF. CDR3 DNA sequence: TGCGCCAGCAGCCAAGATCCTAGCGGGGGGGCCAGAAATGAGCAGTTCTTC.

The genes are TRBV6-5 and TRBJ2-5; 12 bases match TRBD2. Germline CDR1 reads MNHEY; CDR2 reads SVGAGI. This CDR3 spans 14 amino acids. Trimming took 8 bases from V and 5 from J; bases not matched to a gene: 6. The DNA for the CDR3 is TGTGCCAGCCTAGCGGGGGGGCCTGAGGAGACCCAGTACTTC. Translation gives CASLAGGPEETQYF.

The chain links TRBV18 to TRBJ1-1; unclear D gene. V was cut by 6 bases and J by 1 base, with 12 bases left in between. The CDR3 spans 14 residues. Per germline, CDR1 KGHSH and CDR2 LQKENI. CDR3: CASSLSGENTEAFF. CDR3 DNA sequence: TGTGCCAGCTCGCTCTCAGGAGAGAACACTGAAGCTTTCTTT.

This chain joins TRBV25-1 and TRBJ2-7, with 8 bases identical to TRBD1. The junction had 8 bases not matched to a gene; V was cut back by 5 bases and J by 2 bases. This CDR3 region has 15 residues. CDR1 and CDR2 from the germline V gene are MGHDK and SYGVNS. The CDR3 DNA reads TGTGCCAGCAGTAGGACAGGGCAGAAGCCCTACGAGCAGTACTTC. Translating it yields CASSRTGQKPYEQYF.

The rearrangement joins TRBV4-3 to TRBJ2-7; the D gene is possibly TRBD2 (6 bases). The CDR3 loop spans 14 amino acids. CDR1 and CDR2 from the germline V gene are LGHNA and YSLEER. Trimming took 3 bases from V and 11 from J, leaving 20 bases between them. CDR3 coding DNA: TGCGCCAGCAGCCAGAAATCAAAGGAGGGGCAGGAGTACTTC. This translates into CASSQKSKEGQEYF.

In this sample, this clone turned up once. The chain combines TRBV5-4 with TRBJ1-2, with D maybe TRBD1 (5 bases). CDR3 size: 15 residues. Germline CDR1 SGHNT, CDR2 YYREEE (reference sequence). With 0 bases removed from V and 4 bases from J, the gap between germline ends came to 13 bases. The CDR3 DNA follows: TGTGCCAGCAGCTTGGGCCCGGGGGAGAGCTATGGCTACACCTTC. Protein product: CASSLGPGESYGYTF.

The V gene is TRBV9, the J gene TRBJ2-5; possibly TRBD2 for D (7 bases). V lost 0 bases, J lost 1 base, and 13 bases lay in between. CDR3 size: 16 residues. CDR1 is SGDLS and CDR2 is YYNGEE in the germline V gene. The CDR3 DNA sequence: TGTGCCAGCAGCGTAGGTGTCGGGGGGCCCCAAGAGACCCAGTACTTC. Its translation is CASSVGVGGPQETQYF.

The genes are TRBV5-1 and TRBJ2-3; possible D gene TRBD1, 6 bases. Germline lookup yields CDR1 SGHRS and CDR2 YFSETQ. CDR3 length: 17 residues. V lost 0 bases to trimming and J lost 0 bases, with 14 bases between them. The CDR3, as DNA: TGCGCCAGCAGCTTGGCGCCAGGGGCATATAGCACAGATACGCAGTATTTT. Translating gives CASSLAPGAYSTDTQYF.

In this sample, this clone turned up once. This chain connects TRBV5-1 to TRBJ2-5; weak D call: TRBD2 (6 bases). Per germline, CDR1 SGHRS and CDR2 YFSETQ. V was cut by 0 bases and J by 2 bases, with 11 bases left in between. This CDR3 is 15 amino acids long. The chain's CDR3 is CASSLEGGEQETQYF. CDR3 coding DNA: TGCGCCAGCAGCTTGGAAGGCGGGGAACAAGAGACCCAGTACTTC.

The genes are TRBV6-5 and TRBJ1-1; tentative D call: TRBD1 (6 bases). The V and J ends lost 3 bases and 0 bases respectively, with 8 bases between them. The CDR3 runs 14 residues. The germline CDR1 and CDR2 sequences are MNHEY and SVGAGI. The CDR3, as DNA: TGTGCCAGCAGTTATGGGGGCGTGAACACTGAAGCTTTCTTT. Encoded protein: CASSYGGVNTEAFF.

V and J are TRBV5-8 and TRBJ2-5; TRBD1 aligns across 8 bases. V trimming: 7 bases; J trimming: 1 base; junction bases outside the gene matches: 6. Germline V gene data show CDR1 as SGHTS and CDR2 as YDEGEE. The CDR3 extends over 14 amino acids. The CDR3 region is CASSDRDGQETQYF. Here the CDR3 DNA reads TGTGCCAGCTCGGACAGGGACGGCCAAGAGACCCAGTACTTC.

The chain employs TRBV19 and TRBJ2-3, with TRBD2 identical over 8 bases. Germline V gene data show CDR1 as LNHDA and CDR2 as SQIVND (reference sequence). The CDR3 runs 15 residues. The V and J ends lost 3 bases and 3 bases, in that order; junction bases with no gene match: 5. CDR3 in DNA: TGTGCCAGTAGTATTGGCGGGGGGCGAACAGATACGCAGTATTTT. Protein: CASSIGGGRTDTQYF.

The V gene is TRBV14, the J gene TRBJ1-1, with D possibly being TRBD1 (5 bases). V lost 1 base and J 6 bases, leaving 9 bases between the germline ends. The CDR3 covers 13 residues. Germline V CDR1 and CDR2: SGHDN, FVKESK. Written as DNA, the CDR3 is TGTGCCAGCAGCCAAGTAATAGGGGCTGAAGCTTTCTTT. Amino acids: CASSQVIGAEAFF.

This clone came up once. CDR3 region: CASSAATHNEQFF. CDR3 bases: TGTGCCAGCAGCGCTGCGACTCACAATGAGCAGTTCTTC. This sequence joins TRBV9 and TRBJ2-1, with no clear D. Trimming stripped 3 bases from V and 5 bases from J, with 9 bases between. This CDR3 spans 13 amino acids. CDR1 SGDLS and CDR2 YYNGEE come from the germline V gene.

The V and J genes are TRBV5-6 and TRBJ1-5; no definite D call. CDR1 and CDR2 (germline): SGHDT, YYEEEE. The CDR3 has 15 amino acids. V dropped 0 bases and J dropped 4 bases, with 11 bases sitting between them. DNA for the CDR3: TGTGCCAGCAGCTTGGGCCCGGTCGATAATCAGCCCCAGCATTTT. Translating it yields CASSLGPVDNQPQHF.

The chain recombines TRBV21-1 with TRBJ2-7; TRBD2 is the table's D call, not checked against the DNA. TRBV21-1 is marked as a pseudogene. This CDR3 is built from 14 residues. CDR3 amino acids: CASPGLDWVYEQYF. CDR3 bases: TGTGCCAGCCCGGGACTAGACTGGGTGTACGAGCAGTACTTC.

The rearrangement joins TRBV9 to TRBJ1-5; D is possibly TRBD1 (6 bases). Germline V gives CDR1 SGDLS, CDR2 YYNGEE. The length of the CDR3 is 14 residues. Deletions cut 0 bases from V and 6 bases from J, with 10 bases between. This CDR3 reads CASSVEEGGQPQHF. As DNA, the CDR3 is TGTGCCAGCAGCGTAGAGGAGGGGGGTCAGCCCCAGCATTTT.

This chain connects TRBV14 to TRBJ2-7; tentative D call: TRBD1 (6 bases). Germline CDR1 is SGHDN and CDR2 is FVKESK. V lost 1 base to trimming and J lost 4 bases, with 17 bases between them. The CDR3 totals 16 residues. The CDR3 here is CASSQAPRQGFYEQYF. CDR3 sequence (DNA): TGTGCCAGCAGCCAAGCGCCCAGGCAGGGGTTTTACGAGCAGTACTTC. The variable domain in full, with the rest retrieved from reference TRBV14 and TRBJ2-7, is EAGVTQFPSHSVIEKGQTVTLRCDPISGHDNLYWYRRVMGKEIKFLLHFVKESKQDESGMPNNRFLAERTGGTYSTLKVQPAELEDSGVYFCASSQAPRQGFYEQYFGPGTRLTVT.

The CDR3 nucleotides are TGCAGAGTTTCGACGGGTGTTACGCAGTATTTT. Its protein is CRVSTGVTQYF. The V call is TRBV20-1, the J call TRBJ2-3; D is unclear. CDR3 length equals 11 residues. Germline CDR1 is DFQATT and CDR2 is SNEGSKA (reference sequence).

The J gene is TRBJ2-1, the V gene TRBV11-3, with a tentative D call TRBD1 (6 bases). Germline values: CDR1 SGHNT, CDR2 YENEEA. The CDR3 covers 17 residues. Trimming took 1 base from V and 4 from J, leaving 17 bases between them. CDR3 nucleotide sequence: TGTGCCAGCAGCTTAGTCGGACCGAGGCAGGGGTACAATGAGCAGTTCTTC. As protein: CASSLVGPRQGYNEQFF.

V gene TRBV9 combines with J gene TRBJ2-7, with 8 bases fitting TRBD1. Unmatched junction bases numbered 9, after V lost 3 bases and J lost 4 bases. This CDR3 spans 15 amino acids. Germline V CDR1 and CDR2: SGDLS, YYNGEE. CDR3 DNA: TGTGCCAGCAGCGGGCCGGGACAGGCCCGATACGAGCAGTACTTC. Translation: CASSGPGQARYEQYF. Supplemented by reference TRBV9 and TRBJ2-7, the full variable domain reads DSGVTQTPKHLITATGQRVTLRCSPRSGDLSVYWYQQSLDQGLQFLIQYYNGEERAKGNILERFSAQQFPDLHSELNLSSLELGDSALYFCASSGPGQARYEQYFGPGTRLTVT.